The sample holds one count of the clone carrying this TCR beta chain. This sample was taken from a study of T cell responses to AZD1222 COVID-19 vaccine. Study in general: Pooled in the analysis were second doses at about 4 or about 12 weeks.

Using immunoSEQ multiplex PCR, the repertoire was profiled, and TCRdb retains in-frame clones only, with some absent. Of approximately 150,000 clones listed, 70% to 90% are singletons. Germline CDR1 is LNHDA and CDR2 is SQIVND (reference sequence). The CDR3 runs 15 residues. V was pared by 1 base and J by 0 bases, with 10 bases between. The clonotype originates from an adult in good health. This rearrangement joins TRBV19 to TRBJ2-7; tentative D call: TRBD2 (5 bases). Specimen: peripheral blood, collected on day 0 of AZD1222 vaccination. CDR3 sequence: CASSIGTPGSYEQYF. As DNA, the CDR3 is TGTGCCAGTAGTATAGGGACTCCCGGCTCCTACGAGCAGTACTTC.